The table lists the clone carrying this T cell receptor (beta chain) with many counts. Its antigen is undetermined. Trimming stripped 5 bases from V and 6 bases from J, with 20 bases between. CDR1 ENHRY and CDR2 SYGVKD come from the germline V gene. CDR3 length: 15 amino acids. TCRdb re-called the reads with MiXCR, one entry per CDR3 protein. The repertoire holds around 260,000 distinct CDR3 sequences, with around 9% as singletons. The entry originates in a study of T cell repertoires in cytomegalovirus infection. Overall study results and limits: Frequencies of public TCR beta families were cumulated, and this identified carriers of CMV plus the relevant HLA.

V and J are TRBV10-3 and TRBJ2-7; TRBD1 might be the D (6 bases). Sequencing was done on a sample of PBMCs. This TCR derives from a human donor in good health (CMV status not recorded). Some clones in this sample may be carry-over from other donors' samples. In DNA, the CDR3 is TGTGCCATCAGTACAGATGGGGGCAGGGGAAGCGAGCAGTACTTC. The encoded protein is CAISTDGGRGSEQYF.